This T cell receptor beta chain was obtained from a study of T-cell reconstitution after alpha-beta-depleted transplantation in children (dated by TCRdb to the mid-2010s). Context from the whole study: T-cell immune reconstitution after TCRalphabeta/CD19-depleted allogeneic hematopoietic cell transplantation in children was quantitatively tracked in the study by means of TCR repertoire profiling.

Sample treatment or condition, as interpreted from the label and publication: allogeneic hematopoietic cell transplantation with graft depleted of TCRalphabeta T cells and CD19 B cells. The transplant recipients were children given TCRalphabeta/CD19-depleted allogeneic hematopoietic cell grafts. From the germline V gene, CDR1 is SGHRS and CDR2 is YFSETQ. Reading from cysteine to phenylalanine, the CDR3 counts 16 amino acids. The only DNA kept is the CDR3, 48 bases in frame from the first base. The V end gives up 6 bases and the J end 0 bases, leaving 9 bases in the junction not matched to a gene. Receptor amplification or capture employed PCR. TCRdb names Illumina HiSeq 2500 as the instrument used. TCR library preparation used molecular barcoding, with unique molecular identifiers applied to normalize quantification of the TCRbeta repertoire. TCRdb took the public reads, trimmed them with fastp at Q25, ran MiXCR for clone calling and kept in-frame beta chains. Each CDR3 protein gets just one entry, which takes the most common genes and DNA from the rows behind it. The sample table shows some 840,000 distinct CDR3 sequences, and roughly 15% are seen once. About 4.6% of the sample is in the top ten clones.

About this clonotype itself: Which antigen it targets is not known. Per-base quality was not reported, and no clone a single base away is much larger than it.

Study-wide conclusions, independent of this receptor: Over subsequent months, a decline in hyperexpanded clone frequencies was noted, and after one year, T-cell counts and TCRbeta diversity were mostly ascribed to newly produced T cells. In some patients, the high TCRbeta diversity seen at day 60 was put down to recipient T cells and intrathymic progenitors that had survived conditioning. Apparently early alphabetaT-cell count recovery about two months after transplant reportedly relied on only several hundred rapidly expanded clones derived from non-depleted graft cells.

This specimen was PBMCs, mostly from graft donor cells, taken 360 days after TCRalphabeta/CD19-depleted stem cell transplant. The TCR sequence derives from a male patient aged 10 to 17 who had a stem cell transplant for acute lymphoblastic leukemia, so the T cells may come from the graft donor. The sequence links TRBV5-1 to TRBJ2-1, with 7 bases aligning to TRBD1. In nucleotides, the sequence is TGCGCCAGCACCCCGGTGACAGGGAGCTCCTACAATGAGCAGTTCTTC. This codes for CASTPVTGSSYNEQFF.